These 27 T cell receptor beta chains were sequenced from one sample in a study of T cell responses to AZD1222 COVID-19 vaccine. Sequencing used immunoSEQ multiplex PCR; TCRdb keeps in-frame clones, though not all of them. The repertoire has 150,000 or so clones, over 90% of them found once; the top ten carry around 2.3%. Here the sequenced sample was peripheral blood, taken on day 0 of AZD1222 vaccination. The receptors were gathered from an adult in good health.

The J gene is TRBJ2-2, the V gene TRBV11-3; D possibly corresponds to TRBD1 (5 bases). The CDR3 length is 17 residues. Trimming cost V 0 bases and J 3 bases, with 14 bases left between them. Germline CDR1 SGHNT, CDR2 YENEEA. CDR3 region: CASSLDYETVDTGELFF. CDR3 in DNA: TGTGCCAGCAGCTTAGATTACGAGACAGTCGACACCGGGGAGCTGTTTTTT.

The chain is built from TRBV30 and TRBJ1-5; D not resolved. The CDR3 extends over 14 amino acids. V was clipped by 0 bases and J by 7 bases, with 13 bases between them. Germline assignment: CDR1 GTSNPN and CDR2 SVGIG (reference sequence). Here the CDR3 DNA reads TGTGCCTGGAGTGTACGGGAGGGTTGGCAGCCCCAGCATTTT. Protein product: CAWSVREGWQPQHF. Together with reference TRBV30 and TRBJ1-5, the CDR3 gives the full variable domain: SQTIHQWPATLVQPVGSPLSLECTVEGTSNPNLYWYRQAAGRGLQLLFYSVGIGQISSEVPQNLSASRPQDRQFILSSKKLLLSDSGFYLCAWSVREGWQPQHFGDGTRLSIL.

The chain has TRBV2 and TRBJ2-7; weak D call: TRBD1 (6 bases). Germline assignment: CDR1 SNHLY and CDR2 FYNNEI. The V end lost 8 bases, the J end lost 6 bases, and 14 bases lay between the germline ends. The CDR3 sequence is 12 residues long. CDR3 sequence reads: CASGRDTLEQYF. In DNA, the CDR3 is TGTGCCAGCGGTCGGGACACCCTCGAGCAGTACTTC.

This clone has a single count. The V call is TRBV11-3, the J call TRBJ2-7; no definite D call. The CDR3 covers 13 residues. Germline assignment: CDR1 SGHNT and CDR2 YENEEA. The germline V and J ends were trimmed by 3 bases and 11 bases, with 17 bases remaining between them. The CDR3 loop is CASSFERRSGEYF. For the CDR3, the DNA is TGTGCCAGCAGCTTTGAGCGTCGAAGTGGGGAGTACTTC.

This sequence joins TRBV7-6 and TRBJ2-5; unclear D gene. Trimming removed 1 base from V and 2 bases from J, with 11 bases in between. This CDR3 is built from 15 residues. Germline CDR1 is SGHVS and CDR2 is FNYEAQ. Written as DNA, the CDR3 is TGTGCCAGCAGCTTAGTCCCCCAAGTACAAGAGACCCAGTACTTC. It is translated as CASSLVPQVQETQYF.

This clone showed up just a few times. The V gene is TRBV7-2, the J gene TRBJ1-2; 7 bases map to TRBD1. The junction had 3 bases not matched to a gene; V was cut back by 5 bases and J by 3 bases. Germline assignment: CDR1 SGHTA and CDR2 FQGNSA. The CDR3 is 13 residues long. This chain's CDR3 is CASSPTGYYGYTF. The CDR3 region has the DNA TGTGCCAGCAGCCCGACAGGGTACTATGGCTACACCTTC.

This chain uses TRBV4-3 with TRBJ1-6; D is unclear. Germline V gene sequence: CDR1 LGHNA, CDR2 YSLEER. The CDR3 has 16 amino acids. The V and J ends lost 0 bases and 7 bases respectively, with 13 bases between them. The CDR3 reads CASSQDEGGGNSPLHF. The CDR3 DNA reads TGCGCCAGCAGCCAAGATGAGGGAGGAGGCAATTCACCCCTCCACTTT.

The chain carries TRBV7-2 and TRBJ2-3; 7 nucleotides agree with TRBD2. The germline V gene has CDR1 SGHTA and CDR2 FQGNSA. Trimming cost V 7 bases and J 2 bases; bases outside gene matches: 3. This CDR3 has 13 residues. CDR3: CASTGGTTDTQYF. The CDR3 region has the DNA TGTGCCAGCACCGGGGGGACCACAGATACGCAGTATTTT. The whole variable domain, filled in from reference TRBV7-2 and TRBJ2-3, reads GAGVSQSPSNKVTEKGKDVELRCDPISGHTALYWYRQSLGQGLEFLIYFQGNSAPDKSGLPSDRFSAERTGGSVSTLTIQRTQQEDSAVYLCASTGGTTDTQYFGPGTRLTVL.

The chain uses TRBV4-1 and TRBJ1-3; 10 nucleotides align to TRBD1. V dropped 4 bases and J dropped 0; count of bases not matched to a gene: 0. Germline V gene data show CDR1 as MGHRA and CDR2 as YSYEKL. This CDR3 is 15 amino acids long. The CDR3 region is CASSRDRGSGNTIYF. CDR3 nucleotide sequence: TGCGCCAGCAGCCGGGACAGGGGCTCTGGAAACACCATATATTTT.

This clone was observed a single time. The chain is built from TRBV4-2 and TRBJ2-1; TRBD1 agrees at 12 bases. The CDR3 extends over 17 amino acids. J gave up 9 bases and V 0 bases, and 9 bases lay outside the gene matches. From germline, CDR1 is LGHNA and CDR2 YNFKEQ. The CDR3 region is CASSQEGWGTGGVEQFF. As DNA, the CDR3 is TGTGCCAGCAGCCAAGAAGGTTGGGGGACAGGGGGCGTTGAGCAGTTCTTC.

V gene TRBV19 combines with J gene TRBJ2-7; D unresolved. Germline values: CDR1 LNHDA, CDR2 SQIVND (reference sequence). The CDR3 has 14 amino acids. V shed 3 bases and J shed 3 bases, with 12 bases lying between them. CDR3 sequence (DNA): TGTGCCAGTAGTATTACGCAGGCGAGCTACGAGCAGTACTTC. This sequence encodes CASSITQASYEQYF.

The V gene is TRBV11-2, the J gene TRBJ2-7; 9 bases are a match to TRBD1. The CDR3 extends over 15 amino acids. Germline V CDR1 and CDR2: SGHAT, FQNNGV. V gave up 1 base and J gave up 2 bases; unmatched junction bases: 3. In nucleotides, the CDR3 is TGTGCCAGCAGCTTAGGGGGGACAGGGCCCTACGAGCAGTACTTC. Its translation: CASSLGGTGPYEQYF. The full variable domain, rest sourced from reference TRBV11-2 and TRBJ2-7, is EAGVAQSPRYKIIEKRQSVAFWCNPISGHATLYWYQQILGQGPKLLIQFQNNGVVDDSQLPKDRFSAERLKGVDSTLKIQPAKLEDSAVYLCASSLGGTGPYEQYFGPGTRLTVT.

The rearrangement links TRBV10-3 to TRBJ2-7, with 9 nucleotides matching TRBD1. The CDR3 consists of 17 residues. The J segment lost 7 bases and the V segment lost 5 bases, leaving 18 bases of the junction unmatched. Germline V gene sequence: CDR1 ENHRY, CDR2 SYGVKD. The CDR3 region has the DNA TGTGCCATCAGTCCCGGGACAGGGCTCGGGGCGGTCAGGGAGCAGTACTTC. Protein product: CAISPGTGLGAVREQYF.

The chain recombines TRBV10-2 with TRBJ2-7; TRBD1 aligns across 9 bases. The CDR3 sequence is 15 residues long. With V trimmed by 3 bases and J by 2 bases, 5 bases remained unmatched. Germline assignment: CDR1 WSHSY and CDR2 SAAADI. The CDR3 nucleotides read TGCGCCAGCAGTGAAGAAGGGACAGGGACCTACGAGCAGTACTTC. Encoded protein: CASSEEGTGTYEQYF.

CDR3 nucleotides: TGTGCCATCACCTGGGACAGGGTAAACACTGAAGCTTTCTTT. Protein product: CAITWDRVNTEAFF. The chain uses TRBV10-3 and TRBJ1-1; 9 nucleotides align to TRBD1. V lost 7 bases to trimming and J lost 2 bases; unmatched junction nucleotides: 5. The CDR3 totals 14 residues. CDR1 and CDR2 from the germline V gene are ENHRY and SYGVKD.

The gene calls are TRBV4-1 and TRBJ1-4; no clear D. The germline CDR1 and CDR2 sequences are MGHRA and YSYEKL. Trimming cost V 4 bases and J 8 bases, with 14 bases left between them. The CDR3 loop spans 14 amino acids. The CDR3 loop reads CASSPTGPREKLFF. DNA for the CDR3: TGCGCCAGCAGCCCTACCGGGCCTCGGGAAAAACTGTTTTTT.

The V gene is TRBV2, the J gene TRBJ1-5, with D perhaps TRBD1 (6 bases). V lost 4 bases to trimming and J lost 6 bases, with 13 bases between them. In germline, CDR1 is SNHLY, CDR2 FYNNEI. The CDR3 totals 14 residues. This CDR3 is CASSGSGVGQPQHF. The CDR3 DNA follows: TGTGCCAGCAGTGGTTCAGGGGTGGGTCAGCCCCAGCATTTT.

This clone was observed once. J is TRBJ2-7 and V is TRBV28, with TRBD2 identical over 14 bases. Looked up from germline, CDR1 is MDHEN and CDR2 is SYDVKM. J gave up 4 bases and V 7 bases, and 12 bases lay outside the gene matches. CDR3 length: 17 residues. In DNA form, the CDR3 reads TGTGCCAGCACCCGGACCGGGACTAGCGGGAGAGGTTACGAGCAGTACTTC. It is translated as CASTRTGTSGRGYEQYF.

The rearrangement joins TRBV24-1 to TRBJ2-6, with D possibly TRBD1 on 6 matching bases. Trimming left V 5 bases short and J 2 bases short, with 18 bases between. The CDR3 runs to 18 residues. Per the germline V gene, CDR1 is KGHDR and CDR2 is SFDVKD. CDR3 in amino acids: CATSAAEGVHTGANVLTF. In DNA form, the CDR3 reads TGTGCCACCAGTGCCGCCGAGGGGGTTCACACTGGGGCCAACGTCCTGACTTTC.

The V call is TRBV5-1, the J call TRBJ2-2; 8 bases align to TRBD1. The ends lost 0 bases at V and 6 bases at J; junction bases unmatched: 13. Germline CDR1 and CDR2: SGHRS and YFSETQ. The CDR3 runs 18 residues. The CDR3 is CASSLAPSDRGKAGELFF. The DNA for the CDR3 is TGCGCCAGCAGCTTGGCGCCGTCCGACAGGGGAAAGGCCGGGGAGCTGTTTTTT.

CDR3 in amino acids: CSVGDSSTTSGNTIYF. For the CDR3, the DNA is TGCAGCGTGGGGGACAGTTCCACAACCTCTGGAAACACCATATATTTT. The rearrangement uses TRBV29-1 and TRBJ1-3; 7 bases agree with TRBD1. Germline V lookup: CDR1 SQVTM, CDR2 ANQGSEA. The J segment lost 0 bases and the V segment lost 6 bases, leaving 11 bases of the junction unmatched. This CDR3 is 16 amino acids long.

The chain links TRBV4-2 to TRBJ1-5; D gene ambiguous. Deletions cut 0 bases from V and 5 bases from J, with 8 bases between. This CDR3 contains 14 residues. Germline loops: CDR1 LGHNA, CDR2 YNFKEQ. Here the CDR3 DNA reads TGTGCCAGCAGCCAAGATCGTAAAGATCAGCCCCAGCATTTT. It specifies CASSQDRKDQPQHF.

The chain couples TRBV14 to TRBJ2-3, with TRBD2 matching over 7 bases. This CDR3 is built from 16 residues. Germline CDR1 is SGHDN and CDR2 is FVKESK. J gave up 6 bases and V 0 bases, and 9 bases lay outside the gene matches. CDR3 sequence (DNA): TGTGCCAGCAGCCAAGAGACTAGCCAGAAAGGGGATACGCAGTATTTT. It translates to CASSQETSQKGDTQYF. Looking up the rest from reference TRBV14 and TRBJ2-3 gives the full variable domain: EAGVTQFPSHSVIEKGQTVTLRCDPISGHDNLYWYRRVMGKEIKFLLHFVKESKQDESGMPNNRFLAERTGGTYSTLKVQPAELEDSGVYFCASSQETSQKGDTQYFGPGTRLTVL.

The V gene is TRBV2, the J gene TRBJ1-6; 8 bases line up with TRBD1. Germline V gives CDR1 SNHLY, CDR2 FYNNEI. Trimming cost V 11 bases and J 7 bases; bases outside gene matches: 10. This CDR3 contains 14 residues. CDR3 residues: CAARLDRVNSPLHF. For the CDR3, the DNA is TGTGCCGCCCGCCTGGACAGGGTAAATTCACCCCTCCACTTT.

CDR3: CASSLSLAGGSYNEQFF. The CDR3 DNA reads TGTGCCAGCAGCTTATCACTAGCGGGGGGCTCCTACAATGAGCAGTTCTTC. The chain recombines TRBV11-2 with TRBJ2-1; 12 bases are a match to TRBD2. The CDR3 length is 17 residues. Per the germline V gene, CDR1 is SGHAT and CDR2 is FQNNGV. V lost 2 bases, J lost 0 bases, and 2 bases stayed unmatched.

This clone was seen once. The rearrangement joins TRBV19 to TRBJ1-5; D perhaps matches TRBD1 (6 bases). This CDR3 comprises 14 residues. Deletions cut 2 bases from V and 3 bases from J, with 8 bases between. Germline V lookup: CDR1 LNHDA, CDR2 SQIVND (reference sequence). The CDR3 here is CASSISGVNQPQHF. The CDR3 DNA follows: TGTGCCAGTAGTATATCAGGGGTCAATCAGCCCCAGCATTTT.

The genes are TRBV7-3 and TRBJ2-1, with D possibly called TRBD1 or TRBD2 (5 bases each). Trimming cost V 5 bases and J 5 bases, with 13 bases left between them. The germline V gene has CDR1 SGHTA and CDR2 FQGTGA. The CDR3 length is 14 residues. DNA of the CDR3: TGTGCCAGCAGCGCCCGGGACGGAAACAATGAGCAGTTCTTC. Translating it yields CASSARDGNNEQFF.